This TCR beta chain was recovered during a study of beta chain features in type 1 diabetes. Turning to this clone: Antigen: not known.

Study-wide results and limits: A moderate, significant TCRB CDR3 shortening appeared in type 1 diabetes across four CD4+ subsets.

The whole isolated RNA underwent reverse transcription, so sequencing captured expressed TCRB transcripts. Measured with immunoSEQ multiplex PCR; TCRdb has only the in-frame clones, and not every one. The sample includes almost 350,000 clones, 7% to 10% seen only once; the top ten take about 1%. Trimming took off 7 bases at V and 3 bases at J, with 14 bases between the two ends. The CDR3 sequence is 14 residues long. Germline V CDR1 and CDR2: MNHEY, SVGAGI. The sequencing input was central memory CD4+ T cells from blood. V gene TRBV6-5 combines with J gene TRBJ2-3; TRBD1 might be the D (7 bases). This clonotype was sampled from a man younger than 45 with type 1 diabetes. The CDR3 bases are TGTGCCAGCAAGCAGGGGGGAGGAACAGATACGCAGTATTTT. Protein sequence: CASKQGGGTDTQYF.